The next 26 T cell receptor beta chains were all read from a single sample in a study of shared clonotypes between healthy human individuals. Measured with immunoSEQ multiplex PCR; TCRdb has only the in-frame clones, and not every one. The profile shows roughly 2.4 million clones, under 97% of them singletons. The specimen sequenced was naive CD4+ T cells sorted from blood. Subset noted: CD45RA+ positively selected. Receptors originate from a man aged 18 to 29 in good health.

This sequence joins TRBV5-4 and TRBJ2-3; 11 bases are shared with TRBD2. The germline V gene has CDR1 SGHNT and CDR2 YYREEE (reference sequence). This CDR3 is built from 16 residues. V gave up 5 bases and J gave up 7 bases; unmatched junction bases: 12. CDR3 residues: CASSPGTSGRLHTQYF. CDR3 bases: TGTGCCAGCAGTCCCGGGACTAGCGGCAGACTACATACGCAGTATTTT.

The rearrangement uses TRBV27 and TRBJ2-7; D is ambiguous. This CDR3 is built from 18 residues. Germline V gene lookup returns CDR1 MNHEY and CDR2 SMNVEV (reference sequence). V was pared by 7 bases and J by 4 bases, with 29 bases between. CDR3 in amino acids: CASILSVPPGGLDYEQYF. CDR3 in DNA: TGTGCCAGCATCCTTTCGGTACCGCCTGGCGGCCTCGATTACGAGCAGTACTTC.

The chain combines TRBV30 with TRBJ2-1, with 7 bases fitting TRBD2. Germline V gene data show CDR1 as GTSNPN and CDR2 as SVGIG (reference sequence). The CDR3 consists of 17 residues. The V gene end was trimmed by 2 bases and the J gene end by 5 bases; junction bases not matched to a gene: 15. CDR3 loop: CAWSLDRLAKTDNEQFF. DNA for the CDR3: TGTGCCTGGAGTCTCGACCGACTAGCTAAAACCGACAATGAGCAGTTCTTC. The full variable domain, with the rest looked up from reference TRBV30 and TRBJ2-1, is SQTIHQWPATLVQPVGSPLSLECTVEGTSNPNLYWYRQAAGRGLQLLFYSVGIGQISSEVPQNLSASRPQDRQFILSSKKLLLSDSGFYLCAWSLDRLAKTDNEQFFGPGTRLTVL.

CDR3 coding DNA: TGTGCCAGCAGCTTTTTGGGTGAGTTCTACGAGCAGTACTTC. Amino acid sequence: CASSFLGEFYEQYF. This rearrangement joins TRBV5-6 to TRBJ2-7; D gene uncertain. The V gene's germline CDR1 is SGHDT and CDR2 YYEEEE. Trimming pared 2 bases from V and 3 bases from J, leaving 12 bases between. The CDR3 consists of 14 residues.

The chain links TRBV28 to TRBJ1-2; perhaps TRBD1 as D (5 bases). The CDR3 is 15 amino acids. The V end was cut by 5 bases, the J end by 3 bases, with 16 bases between. The germline V gene has CDR1 MDHEN and CDR2 SYDVKM. CDR3 DNA sequence: TGTGCCAGCAGTCCCTTTCCTGGGGCAGACTATGGCTACACCTTC. Protein product: CASSPFPGADYGYTF.

CDR3 bases: TGTGCCAGCAGCAGGTGGGGACACATATACAATGAGCAGTTCTTC. Translation: CASSRWGHIYNEQFF. The gene calls are TRBV28 and TRBJ2-1; D perhaps matches TRBD1 (6 bases). The CDR3 covers 15 residues. CDR1 is MDHEN and CDR2 is SYDVKM in the germline V gene. The ends were cut back, 6 bases at V and 4 bases at J, with 16 bases in the middle.

The genes are TRBV5-4 and TRBJ2-5; tentatively, D is TRBD2 (6 bases). The germline V and J ends were trimmed by 1 base and 6 bases, with 16 bases remaining between them. Germline CDR1 is SGHNT and CDR2 is YYREEE (reference sequence). The CDR3 is 15 residues long. The CDR3 is CASSLHGGARQTQYF. CDR3 coding DNA: TGTGCCAGCAGCTTGCATGGAGGGGCTCGGCAGACCCAGTACTTC. Supplemented by reference TRBV5-4 and TRBJ2-5, the full variable domain reads ETGVTQSPTHLIKTRGQQVTLRCSSQSGHNTVSWYQQALGQGPQFIFQYYREEENGRGNFPPRFSGLQFPNYSSELNVNALELDDSALYLCASSLHGGARQTQYFGPGTRLLVL.

The chain's CDR3 is CASCSPGGAETQYF. DNA for the CDR3: TGTGCCAGCTGCTCGCCAGGGGGCGCGGAGACCCAGTACTTC. This sequence joins TRBV5-8 and TRBJ2-5; 8 bases map to TRBD1. The CDR3 contains 14 residues. V trimming: 7 bases; J trimming: 5 bases; junction bases outside the gene matches: 10. Germline V gene sequence: CDR1 SGHTS, CDR2 YDEGEE.

This chain joins TRBV4-1 and TRBJ2-7; no definite D call. V gave up 1 base and J gave up 1 base, with 14 bases separating them. The CDR3 is 16 amino acids. Germline CDR1 and CDR2: MGHRA and YSYEKL. The CDR3 is CASSQGRMGRSYEQYF. The CDR3 DNA reads TGCGCCAGCAGCCAAGGAAGGATGGGTCGGTCCTACGAGCAGTACTTC.

This clone appeared a single time. The chain recombines TRBV4-3 with TRBJ1-2; D is undetermined. CDR1 LGHNA and CDR2 YSLEER come from the germline V gene. The V and J ends lost 0 bases and 4 bases respectively, with 12 bases between them. The CDR3 covers 15 residues. The CDR3 DNA is TGCGCCAGCAGCCAAGATAGGAGGGCTCCCTATGGCTACACCTTC. It encodes CASSQDRRAPYGYTF.

The genes are TRBV29-1 and TRBJ2-4, with D perhaps matching TRBD1 or TRBD2 (6 bases each). Germline loops: CDR1 SQVTM, CDR2 ANQGSEA. This CDR3 has 16 residues. V was cut by 0 bases and J by 4 bases, with 16 bases left in between. Written as DNA, the CDR3 is TGCAGCGTTGAAGATCAGGTGTGGGGGGCGAAAAACATTCAGTACTTC. Protein: CSVEDQVWGAKNIQYF.

This rearrangement joins TRBV9 to TRBJ2-5, with D maybe TRBD2 (6 bases). This CDR3 region has 14 residues. The germline V gene encodes CDR1 SGDLS and CDR2 YYNGEE. V dropped 8 bases and J dropped 4 bases, with 18 bases sitting between them. The DNA for the CDR3 is TGTGCCAGTGGTGGTGGGGGGAGCCGAGAGACCCAGTACTTC. Translating gives CASGGGGSRETQYF. The full variable domain, rest sourced from reference TRBV9 and TRBJ2-5, is DSGVTQTPKHLITATGQRVTLRCSPRSGDLSVYWYQQSLDQGLQFLIQYYNGEERAKGNILERFSAQQFPDLHSELNLSSLELGDSALYFCASGGGGSRETQYFGPGTRLLVL.

As concerns this clone: Other nucleotide sequences in the sample specify the same CDR3. This sequence joins TRBV18 and TRBJ2-7; D remains ambiguous. The CDR3 length is 12 residues. Trimming took off 3 bases at V and 7 bases at J, with 10 bases between the two ends. Germline values: CDR1 KGHSH, CDR2 LQKENI. CDR3: CASSPRVEEQYF. Here the CDR3 DNA reads TGTGCCAGCTCACCTAGGGTTGAAGAGCAGTACTTC.

The chain is built from TRBV5-4 and TRBJ1-1, with unresolved D. The CDR3 spans 13 residues. Trimming took off 1 base at V and 5 bases at J, with 9 bases between the two ends. CDR1 and CDR2 from the germline V gene are SGHNT and YYREEE (reference sequence). The DNA for the CDR3 is TGTGCCAGCAGCTTGATCCTGGGAACTGAAGCTTTCTTT. Protein: CASSLILGTEAFF.

The J gene is TRBJ1-2, the V gene TRBV18; possibly TRBD1 for D (6 bases). This CDR3 is 17 amino acids long. Trimming took 3 bases from V and 1 from J, leaving 18 bases between them. Germline loops: CDR1 KGHSH, CDR2 LQKENI. CDR3 nucleotides: TGTGCCAGCTCACCGCCGGGACAAGAGTCGTTTAACTATGGCTACACCTTC. Protein: CASSPPGQESFNYGYTF.

This chain joins TRBV19 and TRBJ2-7; no reliable D call. The CDR3 contains 15 residues. V was shortened by 2 bases and J by 2 bases, with 13 bases between the two germline ends. The germline V gene has CDR1 LNHDA and CDR2 SQIVND (reference sequence). The CDR3 DNA sequence: TGTGCCAGTAGTATAACGAGACACGGCCCCTACGAGCAGTACTTC. Protein: CASSITRHGPYEQYF.

The chain links TRBV2 to TRBJ2-2, with TRBD1 matching over 10 bases. The CDR3 is 14 residues long. V was pared by 9 bases and J by 4 bases, with 5 bases of the junction left unmatched. Germline CDR1 SNHLY, CDR2 FYNNEI. CDR3 in DNA: TGTGCCAGTGGAGGGGACAGGGGCACCGGGGAGCTGTTTTTT. Protein: CASGGDRGTGELFF. The full variable domain, rest sourced from reference TRBV2 and TRBJ2-2, is EPEVTQTPSHQVTQMGQEVILRCVPISNHLYFYWYRQILGQKVEFLVSFYNNEISEKSEIFDDQFSVERPDGSNFTLKIRSTKLEDSAMYFCASGGDRGTGELFFGEGSRLTVL.

The chain couples TRBV30 to TRBJ1-2; weak D call: TRBD1 (6 bases). Trimming removed 5 bases from V and 2 bases from J, with 15 bases in between. This CDR3 region has 14 residues. CDR1 is GTSNPN, CDR2 SVGIG, per germline (reference sequence). The CDR3 DNA sequence: TGTGCCTGGGTTAGGCCGGGACAAAACTATGGCTACACCTTC. Its protein is CAWVRPGQNYGYTF. The variable domain in full, with the rest retrieved from reference TRBV30 and TRBJ1-2, is SQTIHQWPATLVQPVGSPLSLECTVEGTSNPNLYWYRQAAGRGLQLLFYSVGIGQISSEVPQNLSASRPQDRQFILSSKKLLLSDSGFYLCAWVRPGQNYGYTFGSGTRLTVV.

V is TRBV10-3 and J is TRBJ2-1, with 7 bases lining up with TRBD1. V shed 6 bases and J 5 bases; nucleotides not matched to a gene: 10. In germline, CDR1 is ENHRY, CDR2 SYGVKD. The CDR3 has 15 residues. CDR3 region: CAISRGQLLNNEQFF. The CDR3 DNA reads TGTGCCATCAGCAGGGGACAGTTGTTGAACAATGAGCAGTTCTTC.

In the case of this clone: The same CDR3 also results from other DNA sequences found in this sample. This chain connects TRBV29-1 to TRBJ1-1; D unclear. There are 12 residues in the CDR3. With 4 bases removed from V and 1 base from J, the gap between germline ends came to 7 bases. Germline V gene sequence: CDR1 SQVTM, CDR2 ANQGSEA. The CDR3: CSVVVTNTEAFF. CDR3 nucleotides: TGCAGCGTTGTGGTCACGAACACTGAAGCTTTCTTT.

Concerning this clone itself: Other DNA sequences in this sample translate to the same CDR3. Here the CDR3 DNA reads TGTGCCTCAGCACGGGGGGCAGGCACTGAAGCTTTCTTT. It yields the protein CASARGAGTEAFF. V and J are TRBV30 and TRBJ1-1; weak D call: TRBD1 (6 bases). Deletions cut 7 bases from V and 4 bases from J, with 16 bases between. The CDR3 runs 13 residues. Germline V gene data show CDR1 as GTSNPN and CDR2 as SVGIG (reference sequence).

CDR3: CAWSTGLVGADTQYF. The CDR3 DNA is TGTGCCTGGAGTACCGGACTAGTTGGCGCAGATACGCAGTATTTT. This chain joins TRBV30 and TRBJ2-3, with 7 nucleotides matching TRBD2. CDR1 is GTSNPN and CDR2 is SVGIG in the germline V gene (reference sequence). V trimming: 2 bases; J trimming: 4 bases; junction bases outside the gene matches: 9. The CDR3 length is 15 residues.

The J gene is TRBJ2-7, the V gene TRBV5-1, with 14 bases identical to TRBD2. V was clipped by 3 bases and J by 6 bases; unmatched bases: 17. The germline V gene has CDR1 SGHRS and CDR2 YFSETQ. This CDR3 spans 19 amino acids. This CDR3 reads CASSSTPGLAGEGRLEQYF. DNA of the CDR3: TGCGCCAGCAGCTCAACACCGGGACTAGCGGGAGAAGGGCGGCTCGAGCAGTACTTC.

This chain joins TRBV10-3 and TRBJ1-5; no definite D call. The CDR3 covers 14 residues. Trimming removed 7 bases from V and 2 bases from J, with 12 bases in between. Germline values: CDR1 ENHRY, CDR2 SYGVKD. The CDR3 loop is CAIMASGGNQPQHF. In DNA, the CDR3 is TGTGCCATCATGGCATCGGGCGGCAATCAGCCCCAGCATTTT.

Only one count was recorded for this clone. V is TRBV2 and J is TRBJ2-5, with D perhaps given as TRBD1 or TRBD2 (5 bases each). Germline-derived CDR1 and CDR2 are SNHLY and FYNNEI. V lost 1 base to trimming and J lost 9 bases, with 6 bases between them. The CDR3 loop spans 11 amino acids. The DNA for the CDR3 is TGTGCCAGCAGTGAAGGGGGGTCCCAGTACTTC. Its protein product is CASSEGGSQYF.

The V gene is TRBV6-5, the J gene TRBJ2-5; D uncertain. The germline V and J ends were trimmed by 6 bases and 5 bases, with 16 bases remaining between them. The CDR3 has 14 residues. Germline CDR1 is MNHEY and CDR2 is SVGAGI. The CDR3 loop is CASSFGRFGETQYF. The CDR3 DNA is TGTGCCAGCAGCTTCGGTCGGTTCGGGGAGACCCAGTACTTC.